One and the same sample provided the 18 T cell receptor beta chains below, sequenced in a study of molecular identifiers for immune sequencing clone quantification (dated by TCRdb to the late 2010s). Libraries were prepared through PCR. The sample was run on a NextSeq 500. The public reads were run again by TCRdb, first through fastp at Q25 and then through MiXCR, and only productive beta chains were kept. CDR3 protein duplicates are merged, each entry listing the most common genes and DNA. Within this sample are around 480,000 distinct CDR3 sequences, with around 23% of them counted one time only. Together, the top ten hold about 0.75% of the sample. Sequenced: naive CD8+ T cells from blood, with Jurkat cell RNA spiked in. The sample's cell subset or site label is to be understood as: FACS-sorted CD8+CD4-CCR7+CD45RA+ naive T cells. These receptors all come from a human donor in good health. Some libraries in this study had Jurkat cell RNA spiked in.

This sequence joins TRBV6-1 and TRBJ1-1; no firm D call. From germline, CDR1 is MNHNS and CDR2 SASEGT. This CDR3 is built from 14 residues. Trimming pared 2 bases from V and 4 bases from J, leaving 11 bases between. The CDR3 region has the DNA TGTGCCAGCAGTGAACCACATACGACCACTGAAGCTTTCTTT. Its protein product is CASSEPHTTTEAFF.

The chain carries TRBV6-2 or TRBV6-3 and TRBJ2-6; no clear D. Germline CDR1 is MNHEY and CDR2 is SVGEGT. The CDR3 runs to 13 residues. Trimming cost V 7 bases and J 2 bases, with 6 bases left between them. As DNA, the CDR3 is TGTGCCAGCATGGAGACTGGGGCCAACGTCCTGACTTTC. It is translated as CASMETGANVLTF.

This clonotype showed up just a few times. This chain uses TRBV21-1 with TRBJ2-3; no check of the table's D call, TRBD2, against the DNA was made. TRBV21-1 is recorded as a pseudogene. This CDR3 comprises 19 residues. The CDR3 spells CASSKAGFTSGISTDTQYF. CDR3 DNA sequence: TGTGCCAGCAGCAAAGCGGGGTTTACTAGCGGAATTAGCACAGATACGCAGTATTTT.

The genes are TRBV9 and TRBJ1-2; the D gene is possibly TRBD1 (6 bases). Germline-derived CDR1 and CDR2 are SGDLS and YYNGEE. The CDR3 has 16 amino acids. Trimming left V 4 bases short and J 0 bases short, with 16 bases between. Here the CDR3 reads CASSQEGGLANYGYTF. The CDR3 DNA follows: TGTGCCAGCAGCCAGGAGGGGGGCTTAGCTAACTATGGCTACACCTTC.

V gene TRBV6-2 or TRBV6-3 combines with J gene TRBJ2-2, with unresolved D. This CDR3 has 14 residues. The germline V gene has CDR1 MNHEY and CDR2 SVGEGT. Deletions cut 7 bases from V and 3 bases from J, with 12 bases between. This CDR3 is CASNEAQHTGELFF. CDR3 nucleotides: TGTGCCAGCAACGAGGCCCAGCACACCGGGGAGCTGTTTTTT.

This clonotype was observed a few times. This sequence joins TRBV29-1 and TRBJ2-1, with D hard to call. Trimming cost V 4 bases and J 0 bases, with 10 bases left between them. In germline, CDR1 is SQVTM, CDR2 ANQGSEA. The CDR3 is made up of 14 amino acids. CDR3 amino acids: CSVVGVDSYNEQFF. CDR3 coding DNA: TGCAGCGTTGTTGGGGTGGACTCCTACAATGAGCAGTTCTTC.

For the CDR3, the DNA is TGTGCCAGCAGCTTGGAGTGGGGGGGCCCGCAGTTCTTC. This translates into CASSLEWGGPQFF. The J gene is TRBJ2-1, the V gene TRBV5-6; TRBD2 might be the D (7 bases). V was cut by 0 bases and J by 12 bases, with 13 bases left in between. The CDR3 contains 13 residues. Germline lookup yields CDR1 SGHDT and CDR2 YYEEEE.

Regarding this clonotype: One base away lies a much larger clone, so this may be a sequencing read error. It is likely a read error, because the conserved phenylalanine at the end of the CDR3 is missing. The chain joins TRBV20-1 to TRBJ2-3; either TRBD1 or TRBD2 may fit D (5 bases each). Germline V lookup: CDR1 DFQATT, CDR2 SNEGSKA (reference sequence). The CDR3 spans 13 residues. With 3 bases removed from V and 1 base from J, the gap between germline ends came to 8 bases. Written as DNA, the CDR3 is TGCAGTGCTAGCTGGGACGGCACAGATACGCAGTATCTT. Residues: CSASWDGTDTQYL.

This clonotype appeared many times. The chain uses TRBV27 and TRBJ1-1; D is possibly TRBD1 (5 bases). The V and J ends lost 2 bases and 5 bases respectively, with 12 bases between them. The CDR3 has 14 amino acids. Germline V gives CDR1 MNHEY, CDR2 SMNVEV (reference sequence). The CDR3 loop is CASSLAGLWTEAFF. The CDR3 DNA reads as TGTGCCAGCAGTTTAGCAGGGCTGTGGACTGAAGCTTTCTTT.

This clonotype was seen a few times. The rearrangement uses TRBV7-9 and TRBJ2-5, with D unclear. Trimming took 4 bases from V and 0 from J, leaving 9 bases between them. The germline gives CDR1 SEHNR, CDR2 FQNEAQ (reference sequence). This CDR3 region has 14 residues. The CDR3 sequence: CASSSPLDQETQYF. The CDR3 DNA reads TGTGCCAGCAGCTCACCCCTGGACCAAGAGACCCAGTACTTC.

This clonotype was found a few times. V usage is TRBV6-1 and J usage is TRBJ2-7; 8 nucleotides match TRBD2. V was pared by 2 bases and J by 7 bases, with 7 bases of the junction left unmatched. Germline V gene sequence: CDR1 MNHNS, CDR2 SASEGT. The CDR3 extends over 14 amino acids. The CDR3 DNA reads TGTGCCAGCAGTGAAAGGACTAGCCCCTGGGAGCAGTACTTC. Translated: CASSERTSPWEQYF.

The sample holds one count of this clonotype. A read error may explain this, as a much larger clone is one base away. The rearrangement joins TRBV11-2 to TRBJ2-5; possibly TRBD2 for D (6 bases). Germline CDR1 SGHAT, CDR2 FQNNGV. CDR3 length: 15 residues. The CDR3, as DNA: TGTGCCAGCAGCCGCGCGGCGGGGCTTCAAGAGACCCAGAACTTC. Its protein is CASSRAAGLQETQNF.

This clonotype was detected a few times. The CDR3 spells CASSYDGLNSPLHF. In nucleotides, the CDR3 is TGTGCCAGCAGTTACGATGGTTTGAATTCACCCCTCCACTTT. The chain combines TRBV6-5 with TRBJ1-6, with D unresolved. Trimming removed 2 bases at V and 7 bases at J, with 9 bases between. CDR1 is MNHEY and CDR2 is SVGAGI in the germline V gene. This CDR3 comprises 14 residues.

This clonotype has only one observation. The junction differs from germline at one of its ends, possibly a read error. The CDR3 spells CASSLNKAGARYAQYF. The CDR3 nucleotides are TGTGCCAGCAGTTTAAACAAAGCAGGGGCGAGGTACGCGCAGTACTTC. The V and J genes are TRBV27 and TRBJ2-7, with D possibly matching TRBD1 (6 bases). Per germline, CDR1 MNHEY and CDR2 SMNVEV (reference sequence). There are 16 residues in the CDR3.

V is TRBV4-3 and J is TRBJ2-3; 15 bases are shared with TRBD2. The CDR3 covers 18 residues. The germline V gene encodes CDR1 LGHNA and CDR2 YSLEER. J was trimmed by 6 bases and V by 0 bases; bases with no gene match: 7. The CDR3 loop is CASSQDPWTSGGADTQYF. As DNA, the CDR3 is TGCGCCAGCAGCCAAGATCCCTGGACTAGCGGGGGGGCGGATACGCAGTATTTT.

V usage is TRBV20-1 and J usage is TRBJ2-1, with no clear D. Deletions cut 2 bases from V and 3 bases from J, with 8 bases between. CDR1 and CDR2 (germline): DFQATT, SNEGSKA (reference sequence). This CDR3 has 13 residues. CDR3: CSARQTDYNEQFF. Written as DNA, the CDR3 is TGCAGTGCTAGACAGACGGACTACAATGAGCAGTTCTTC.

The chain joins TRBV13 to TRBJ2-7; TRBD2 aligns across 13 bases. The germline CDR1 and CDR2 sequences are PRHDT and FYEKMQ (reference sequence). V shed 11 bases, J shed 2 bases, and the junction held 3 bases outside the gene matches. The CDR3 extends over 13 amino acids. This CDR3 reads CASGTSGAYEQYF. In nucleotides, the CDR3 is TGTGCCTCCGGGACTAGCGGGGCCTACGAGCAGTACTTC.

The table lists this clonotype with many counts. This chain links TRBV14 with TRBJ1-1, with a tentative D call TRBD1 (6 bases). Per the germline V gene, CDR1 is SGHDN and CDR2 is FVKESK. This CDR3 has 13 amino acids. With 2 bases removed from V and 4 bases from J, the gap between germline ends came to 8 bases. The CDR3, as DNA: TGTGCCAGCAGCCAACTCAGGGGCACTGAAGCTTTCTTT. It is translated as CASSQLRGTEAFF.